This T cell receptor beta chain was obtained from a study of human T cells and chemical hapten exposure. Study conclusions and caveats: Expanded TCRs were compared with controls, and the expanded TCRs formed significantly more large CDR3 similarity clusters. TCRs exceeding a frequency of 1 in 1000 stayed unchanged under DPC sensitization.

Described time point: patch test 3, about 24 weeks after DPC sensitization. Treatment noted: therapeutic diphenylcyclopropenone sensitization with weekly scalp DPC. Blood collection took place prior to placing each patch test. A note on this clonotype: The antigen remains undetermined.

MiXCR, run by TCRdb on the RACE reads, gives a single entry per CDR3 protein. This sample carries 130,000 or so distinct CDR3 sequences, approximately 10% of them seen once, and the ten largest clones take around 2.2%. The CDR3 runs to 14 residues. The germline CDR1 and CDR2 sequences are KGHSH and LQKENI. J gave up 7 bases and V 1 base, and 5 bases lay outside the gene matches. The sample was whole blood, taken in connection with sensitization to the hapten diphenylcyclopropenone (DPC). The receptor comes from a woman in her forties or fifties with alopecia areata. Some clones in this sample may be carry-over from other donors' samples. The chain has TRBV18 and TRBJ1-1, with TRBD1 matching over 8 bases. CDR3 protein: CASSPLQGVGEAFF. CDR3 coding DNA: TGTGCCAGCTCACCACTACAGGGGGTGGGTGAAGCTTTCTTT.